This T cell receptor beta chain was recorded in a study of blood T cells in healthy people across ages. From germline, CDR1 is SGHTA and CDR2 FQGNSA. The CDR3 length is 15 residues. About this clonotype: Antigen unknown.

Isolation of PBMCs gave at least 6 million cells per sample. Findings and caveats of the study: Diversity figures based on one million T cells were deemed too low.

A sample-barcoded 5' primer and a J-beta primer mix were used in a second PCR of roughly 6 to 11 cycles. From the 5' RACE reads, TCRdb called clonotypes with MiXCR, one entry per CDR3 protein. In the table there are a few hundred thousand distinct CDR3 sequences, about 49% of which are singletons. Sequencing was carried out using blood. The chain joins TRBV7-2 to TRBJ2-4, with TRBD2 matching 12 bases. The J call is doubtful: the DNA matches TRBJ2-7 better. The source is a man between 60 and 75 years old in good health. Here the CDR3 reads CASSLEGLAGFEQYF. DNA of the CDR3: TGTGCCAGCAGCTTAGAAGGACTAGCGGGATTCGAGCAGTACTTC.